This T cell receptor (beta chain) is from a study of shared clonotypes between healthy human individuals. Germline assignment: CDR1 MNHNS and CDR2 SASEGT. CDR3 length equals 12 residues. Trimming cost V 4 bases and J 0 bases, with 3 bases left between them. TCRdb keeps only in-frame clones here, not all; method: immunoSEQ multiplex PCR. The sample lists about 2 million clones; roughly 96% were seen once. This TCR was sampled from a man aged 18 to 29 in good health. Sequences were obtained from naive CD4+ T cells sorted from blood. Documented subset: CD45RA+ positively selected. The chain recombines TRBV6-1 with TRBJ2-5; D is ambiguous. CDR3 DNA sequence: TGTGCCAGCAGTGTAAACCAAGAGACCCAGTACTTC. This gives the protein CASSVNQETQYF.